This record concerns one TCR beta chain sequence. The antigen is not known. The entry originates in a study of cytomegalovirus exposure and HLA in healthy donors. PCR used 60 Vbeta primers and 13 Jbeta primers. Here immunoSEQ multiplex PCR was the method, and the copy in TCRdb shows in-frame clones only, minus some. Altogether some 140,000 clones are present, around 81% being singletons, with the ten largest covering around 5.6%. Overall study findings and caveats: Cytomegalovirus status was reportedly diagnosed by the classifier with high specificity and sensitivity. Other equally common chains were less clonally expanded than HLA-associated TCR beta chains, a later analysis showed. Researchers had no immune exposure information except CMV serostatus available. The number of N-insertions in an Asian-associated ancestry cluster was reportedly below the 666-donor mean in a later analysis.

The clonotype was recovered from a woman in her thirties or forties in good health and CMV-seropositive. Material: PBMCs.

CDR3: CASSDQGAIPEAFF. DNA of the CDR3: TGCGCCAGCAGTGATCAGGGGGCGATCCCTGAAGCTTTCTTT. The V gene is TRBV10-2, the J gene TRBJ1-1; 8 bases map to TRBD1. The CDR3 runs 14 residues. Germline V gene sequence: CDR1 WSHSY, CDR2 SAAADI. V shed 3 bases, J shed 6 bases, and the junction held 6 bases outside the gene matches.